One T cell receptor beta chain is described in this entry. These data are taken from a study of cytomegalovirus exposure and HLA in healthy donors. Sequencing used immunoSEQ multiplex PCR; TCRdb keeps in-frame clones, though not all of them. The data contain about 150,000 clones, more than 80% of them singletons. Between the trimmed V and J ends, which lost 2 bases and 0 bases, there was a span of 9 bases. CDR3 length equals 15 residues. Germline CDR1 is SGDLS and CDR2 is YYNGEE. The origin of this receptor is a woman aged 25-40 years in good health and CMV-seropositive. V and J are TRBV9 and TRBJ2-1; maybe TRBD1 (6 bases). Sequenced: PBMCs. The DNA of the CDR3 is TGTGCCAGCAGCGTCGGACAGAGCTCCTACAATGAGCAGTTCTTC. Its translation: CASSVGQSSYNEQFF.